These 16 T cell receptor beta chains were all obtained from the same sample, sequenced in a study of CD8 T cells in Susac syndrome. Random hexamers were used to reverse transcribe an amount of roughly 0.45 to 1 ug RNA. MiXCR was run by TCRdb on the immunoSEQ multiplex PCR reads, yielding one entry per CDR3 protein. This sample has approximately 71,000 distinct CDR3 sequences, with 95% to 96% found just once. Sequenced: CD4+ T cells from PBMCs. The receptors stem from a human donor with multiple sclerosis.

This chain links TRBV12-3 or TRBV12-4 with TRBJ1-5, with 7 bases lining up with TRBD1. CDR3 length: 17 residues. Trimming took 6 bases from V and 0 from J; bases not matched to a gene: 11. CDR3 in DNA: TGTGCCAGCAGACTTACCGAGACAGGGTATAGCAATCAGCCCCAGCATTTT. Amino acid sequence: CASRLTETGYSNQPQHF.

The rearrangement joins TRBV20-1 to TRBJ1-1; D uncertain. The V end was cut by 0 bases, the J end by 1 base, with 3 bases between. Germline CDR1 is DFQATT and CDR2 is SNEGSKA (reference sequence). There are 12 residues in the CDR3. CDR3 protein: CSARDQNTEAFF. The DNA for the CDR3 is TGCAGTGCTAGAGACCAGAACACTGAAGCTTTCTTT.

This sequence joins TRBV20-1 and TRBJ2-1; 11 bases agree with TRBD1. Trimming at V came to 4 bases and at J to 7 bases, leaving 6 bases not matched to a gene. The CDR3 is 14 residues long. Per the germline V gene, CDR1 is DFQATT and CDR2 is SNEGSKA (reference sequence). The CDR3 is CSATSGTGGNEQFF. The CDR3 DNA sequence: TGCAGTGCTACTTCCGGGACAGGGGGGAATGAGCAGTTCTTC.

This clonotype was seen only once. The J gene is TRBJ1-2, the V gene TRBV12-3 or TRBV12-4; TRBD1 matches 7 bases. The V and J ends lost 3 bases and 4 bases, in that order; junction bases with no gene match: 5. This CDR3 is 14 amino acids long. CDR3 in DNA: TGTGCCAGCAGTTTGACAGGGAAGGGCTATGGCTACACCTTC. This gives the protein CASSLTGKGYGYTF.

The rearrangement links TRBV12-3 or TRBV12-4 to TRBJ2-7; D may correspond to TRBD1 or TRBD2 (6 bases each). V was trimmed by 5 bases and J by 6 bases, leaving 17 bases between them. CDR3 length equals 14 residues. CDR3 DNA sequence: TGTGCCAGCAGTCCCAGGACGGGGGCCTTCGAGCAGTACTTC. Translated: CASSPRTGAFEQYF.

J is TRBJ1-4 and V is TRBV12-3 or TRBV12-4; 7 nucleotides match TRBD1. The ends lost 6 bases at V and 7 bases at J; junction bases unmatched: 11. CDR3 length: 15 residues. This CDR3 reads CASSLLTGSGEKLFF. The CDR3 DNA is TGTGCCAGCAGCCTACTGACAGGGTCGGGTGAAAAACTGTTTTTT.

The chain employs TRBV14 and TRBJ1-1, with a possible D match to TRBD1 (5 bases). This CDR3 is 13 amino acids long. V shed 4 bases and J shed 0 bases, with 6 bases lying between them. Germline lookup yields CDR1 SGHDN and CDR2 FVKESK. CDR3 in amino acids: CASSRQLNTEAFF. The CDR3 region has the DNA TGTGCCAGCAGCCGACAGCTGAACACTGAAGCTTTCTTT.

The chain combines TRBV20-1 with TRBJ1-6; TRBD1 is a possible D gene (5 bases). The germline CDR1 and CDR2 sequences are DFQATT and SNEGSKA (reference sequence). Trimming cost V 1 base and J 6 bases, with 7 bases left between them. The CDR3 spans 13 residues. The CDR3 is CSARGRGNSPLHF. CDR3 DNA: TGCAGTGCTAGAGGGAGGGGTAATTCACCCCTCCACTTT.

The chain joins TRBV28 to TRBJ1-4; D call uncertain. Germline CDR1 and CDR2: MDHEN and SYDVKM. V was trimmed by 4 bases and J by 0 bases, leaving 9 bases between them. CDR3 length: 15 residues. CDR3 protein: CASSSRGATNEKLFF. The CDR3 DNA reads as TGTGCCAGCAGTTCCCGAGGAGCAACTAATGAAAAACTGTTTTTT.

DNA of the CDR3: TGTGCCAGCAGTCACCACCTCCGGGGCTATATAGAGACCCAGTACTTC. Amino acid sequence: CASSHHLRGYIETQYF. V gene TRBV6-2 or TRBV6-3 combines with J gene TRBJ2-5; D possibly matches TRBD1 or TRBD2 (5 bases each). Germline CDR1 reads MNHEY; CDR2 reads SVGEGT. V gave up 5 bases and J gave up 4 bases, with 20 bases separating them. This CDR3 has 16 residues.

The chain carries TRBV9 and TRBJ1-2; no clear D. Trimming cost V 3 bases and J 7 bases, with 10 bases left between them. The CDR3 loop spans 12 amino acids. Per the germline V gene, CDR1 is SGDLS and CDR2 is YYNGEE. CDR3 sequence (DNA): TGTGCCAGCAGCGATCGGTGGTCTGGCTACACCTTC. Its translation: CASSDRWSGYTF.

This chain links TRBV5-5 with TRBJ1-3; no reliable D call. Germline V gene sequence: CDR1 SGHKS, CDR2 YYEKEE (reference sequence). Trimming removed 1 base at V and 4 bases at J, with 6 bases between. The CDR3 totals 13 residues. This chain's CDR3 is CASSLTTGNTIYF. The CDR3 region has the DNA TGTGCCAGCAGCTTGACTACGGGAAACACCATATATTTT. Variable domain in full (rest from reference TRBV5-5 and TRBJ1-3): DAGVTQSPTHLIKTRGQQVTLRCSPISGHKSVSWYQQVLGQGPQFIFQYYEKEERGRGNFPDRFSARQFPNYSSELNVNALLLGDSALYLCASSLTTGNTIYFGEGSWLTVV.

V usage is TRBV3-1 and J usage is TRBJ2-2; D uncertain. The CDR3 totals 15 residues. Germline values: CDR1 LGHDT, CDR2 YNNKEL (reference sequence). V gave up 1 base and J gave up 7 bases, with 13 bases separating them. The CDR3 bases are TGTGCCAGCAGCCAAGGGTCAGGAATAGTCGGGGAGCTGTTTTTT. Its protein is CASSQGSGIVGELFF.

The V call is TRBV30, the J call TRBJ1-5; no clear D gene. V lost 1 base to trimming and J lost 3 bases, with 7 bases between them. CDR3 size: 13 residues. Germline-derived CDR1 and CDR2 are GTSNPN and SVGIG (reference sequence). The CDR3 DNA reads TGTGCCTGGAGTGCTGGGATCAATCAGCCCCAGCATTTT. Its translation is CAWSAGINQPQHF. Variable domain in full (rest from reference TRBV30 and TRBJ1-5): SQTIHQWPATLVQPVGSPLSLECTVEGTSNPNLYWYRQAAGRGLQLLFYSVGIGQISSEVPQNLSASRPQDRQFILSSKKLLLSDSGFYLCAWSAGINQPQHFGDGTRLSIL.

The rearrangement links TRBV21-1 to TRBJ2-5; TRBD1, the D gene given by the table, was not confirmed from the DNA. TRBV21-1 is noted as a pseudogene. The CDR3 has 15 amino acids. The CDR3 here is CASSRGDRWEETQYF. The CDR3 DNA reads TGTGCCAGCAGCAGAGGGGACAGATGGGAAGAGACCCAGTACTTC.

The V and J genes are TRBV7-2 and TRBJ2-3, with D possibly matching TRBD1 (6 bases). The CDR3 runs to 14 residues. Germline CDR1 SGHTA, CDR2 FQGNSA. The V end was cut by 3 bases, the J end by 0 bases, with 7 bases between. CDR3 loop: CASSFDRSTDTQYF. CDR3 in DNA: TGTGCCAGCAGCTTTGACAGGAGCACAGATACGCAGTATTTT. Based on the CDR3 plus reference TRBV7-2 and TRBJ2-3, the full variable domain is GAGVSQSPSNKVTEKGKDVELRCDPISGHTALYWYRQSLGQGLEFLIYFQGNSAPDKSGLPSDRFSAERTGGSVSTLTIQRTQQEDSAVYLCASSFDRSTDTQYFGPGTRLTVL.